The 27 T cell receptor beta chains listed next were all sequenced from one sample in a study of blood T cell repertoires in COVID-19. Produced via immunoSEQ multiplex PCR; TCRdb's table is partial and in-frame only. The table shows about 230,000 clones, with 65% to 90% occurring only once. The sequenced sample was PBMCs or T cells enriched from blood (not recorded which). The source is a man aged 18 to 29 who had recovered from COVID-19.

The J gene is TRBJ2-1, the V gene TRBV28, with 11 positions matching TRBD2. Germline V CDR1 and CDR2: MDHEN, SYDVKM. There are 15 residues in the CDR3. Trimming at V came to 3 bases and at J to 4 bases, leaving 2 bases not matched to a gene. The DNA for the CDR3 is TGTGCCAGCAGTTTCATAGCGGGAGGGTACAATGAGCAGTTCTTC. Translated, it gives CASSFIAGGYNEQFF.

V and J are TRBV28 and TRBJ1-2; 9 bases are a match to TRBD1. CDR1 and CDR2 from the germline V gene are MDHEN and SYDVKM. Trimming cost V 5 bases and J 3 bases; bases outside gene matches: 4. The CDR3 is 14 amino acids. Here the CDR3 DNA reads TGTGCCAGCAGTAGGACAGGGGTCCACTATGGCTACACCTTC. This codes for CASSRTGVHYGYTF.

The chain employs TRBV27 and TRBJ2-3; 14 positions match TRBD2. Per the germline V gene, CDR1 is MNHEY and CDR2 is SMNVEV (reference sequence). V was pared by 4 bases and J by 6 bases, with 3 bases of the junction left unmatched. The CDR3 totals 15 residues. The CDR3 reads CASSWTSGRRDTQYF. In DNA form, the CDR3 reads TGTGCCAGCAGTTGGACTAGCGGGAGGCGGGATACGCAGTATTTT.

V is TRBV3-1 (or the pseudogene TRBV3-2) and J is TRBJ2-1, with D perhaps matching TRBD2 (5 bases). The CDR3 extends over 16 amino acids. V shed 0 bases and J shed 0 bases, with 9 bases lying between them. Germline V gene lookup returns CDR1 LGHDT and CDR2 YNNKEL (reference sequence). The CDR3 loop reads CASSQDRRPSYNEQFF. The CDR3 DNA is TGTGCCAGCAGCCAAGATAGGAGGCCCTCCTACAATGAGCAGTTCTTC.

The rearrangement links TRBV14 to TRBJ1-1; perhaps TRBD1 as D (6 bases). The CDR3 is 15 amino acids. Trimming stripped 0 bases from V and 4 bases from J, with 12 bases between. Germline V gives CDR1 SGHDN, CDR2 FVKESK. This CDR3 is CASSQDIGGGTEAFF. CDR3 DNA: TGTGCCAGCAGCCAAGATATAGGGGGGGGCACTGAAGCTTTCTTT.

The chain recombines TRBV9 with TRBJ2-1, with a possible D match to TRBD1 (6 bases). This CDR3 is built from 17 residues. Germline loops: CDR1 SGDLS, CDR2 YYNGEE. The V gene lost 0 bases and the J gene lost 0 bases, with 13 bases spanning the gap. This CDR3 is CASSVEGHLSSYNEQFF. In DNA form, the CDR3 reads TGTGCCAGCAGCGTAGAGGGACACTTGAGCTCCTACAATGAGCAGTTCTTC.

The count of this clone is one. V and J are TRBV7-9 and TRBJ2-1; 11 nucleotides agree with TRBD2. This CDR3 has 13 residues. The germline V gene has CDR1 SEHNR and CDR2 FQNEAQ (reference sequence). V trimming: 10 bases; J trimming: 5 bases; junction bases outside the gene matches: 4. The CDR3 here is CAIGTSGHNEQFF. CDR3 nucleotide sequence: TGTGCCATCGGGACTAGCGGCCACAATGAGCAGTTCTTC.

The chain employs TRBV24-1 and TRBJ1-2, with a tentative D call TRBD1 (5 bases). Germline CDR1 and CDR2: KGHDR and SFDVKD. V lost 4 bases and J 3 bases, leaving 11 bases between the germline ends. CDR3 size: 14 residues. The DNA of the CDR3 is TGTGCCACCAGTGAGTCGGGGGTGGACTATGGCTACACCTTC. Amino acids: CATSESGVDYGYTF.

This sequence joins TRBV10-3 and TRBJ2-3; 10 bases match TRBD1. The V segment lost 11 bases and the J segment 5 bases; nucleotides outside the gene matches: 7. The CDR3 contains 13 residues. CDR1 ENHRY and CDR2 SYGVKD come from the germline V gene. The CDR3 is CASRQGAGDTQYF. In nucleotides, the CDR3 is TGTGCCTCCCGACAGGGGGCAGGAGATACGCAGTATTTT.

J is TRBJ2-7 and V is TRBV27; no clear D gene. The CDR3 is 15 residues long. CDR1 MNHEY and CDR2 SMNVEV come from the germline V gene (reference sequence). Trimming pared 2 bases from V and 1 base from J, leaving 12 bases between. CDR3 nucleotide sequence: TGTGCCAGCAGTTTAAGTCCCCGAGGATCCTACGAGCAGTACTTC. Its translation is CASSLSPRGSYEQYF.

The table lists this clone with a few counts. This rearrangement joins TRBV12-3 or TRBV12-4 to TRBJ1-1; 7 bases are shared with TRBD1. V dropped 6 bases and J dropped 1; count of bases not matched to a gene: 2. This CDR3 contains 13 residues. The CDR3 DNA sequence: TGTGCCAGCAGCCGGACAGGGAACACTGAAGCTTTCTTT. It translates to CASSRTGNTEAFF.

The sample holds one count of this clone. This specimen includes other DNA sequences encoding the same CDR3. The chain employs TRBV19 and TRBJ2-1, with D maybe TRBD2 (6 bases). Deletions cut 2 bases from V and 0 bases from J, with 8 bases between. This CDR3 is built from 15 residues. Germline CDR1 is LNHDA and CDR2 is SQIVND (reference sequence). The CDR3 region has the DNA TGTGCCAGTAGTATAACCGGGAGCTCCTACAATGAGCAGTTCTTC. Encoded protein: CASSITGSSYNEQFF.

The chain recombines TRBV18 with TRBJ2-5; no firm D call. The CDR3 has 14 residues. Germline CDR1 is KGHSH and CDR2 is LQKENI. Trimming cost V 2 bases and J 2 bases, with 9 bases left between them. This CDR3 is CASSPSSGQETQYF. CDR3 bases: TGTGCCAGCTCACCAAGTTCAGGTCAAGAGACCCAGTACTTC. The complete variable domain, with remaining parts taken from reference TRBV18 and TRBJ2-5, reads NAGVMQNPRHLVRRRGQEARLRCSPMKGHSHVYWYRQLPEEGLKFMVYLQKENIIDESGMPKERFSAEFPKEGPSILRIQQVVRGDSAAYFCASSPSSGQETQYFGPGTRLLVL.

The rearrangement uses TRBV5-6 and TRBJ2-7; 7 bases fit TRBD1. CDR3 length equals 15 residues. The germline V gene encodes CDR1 SGHDT and CDR2 YYEEEE. Trimming removed 6 bases from V and 6 bases from J; junction bases left unmatched: 15. CDR3 protein: CASTAGWTGLIEQYF. CDR3 sequence (DNA): TGTGCCAGCACCGCCGGCTGGACAGGACTCATCGAGCAGTACTTC.

This clone showed up just once. The gene calls are TRBV4-2 and TRBJ2-7, with no clear D. The V and J ends lost 0 bases and 3 bases respectively, with 9 bases between them. The germline V gene has CDR1 LGHNA and CDR2 YNFKEQ. CDR3 length: 14 amino acids. CDR3 coding DNA: TGTGCCAGCAGCCAAGACGTTGCCAGCTACGAGCAGTACTTC. It specifies CASSQDVASYEQYF.

This clone was seen a single time. The V gene is TRBV5-6, the J gene TRBJ2-3; 10 bases are a match to TRBD2. Germline values: CDR1 SGHDT, CDR2 YYEEEE. Unmatched junction bases numbered 11, after V lost 2 bases and J lost 5 bases. This CDR3 has 17 residues. This CDR3 reads CASSFGGLSSGRDTQYF. DNA of the CDR3: TGTGCCAGCAGCTTTGGTGGTTTGTCTAGCGGGAGAGATACGCAGTATTTT.

The gene calls are TRBV27 and TRBJ2-1; a weak D match, TRBD2 (6 bases). This CDR3 is built from 13 residues. CDR1 and CDR2 from the germline V gene are MNHEY and SMNVEV (reference sequence). V lost 2 bases, J lost 6 bases, and 8 bases lay in between. Here the CDR3 reads CASSLRGGNEQFF. The CDR3 coding sequence is TGTGCCAGCAGTTTACGGGGAGGCAATGAGCAGTTCTTC.

The chain uses TRBV18 and TRBJ1-1, with D tentatively TRBD1 (6 bases). The CDR3 is 15 residues long. Trimming removed 3 bases at V and 1 base at J, with 12 bases between. The V gene's germline CDR1 is KGHSH and CDR2 LQKENI. The CDR3 here is CASSPLQTGNTEAFF. The CDR3, as DNA: TGTGCCAGCTCACCCCTCCAGACAGGGAACACTGAAGCTTTCTTT.

This sequence joins TRBV4-1 and TRBJ2-5; D is perhaps TRBD2 (5 bases). V dropped 1 base and J dropped 4 bases, with 7 bases sitting between them. CDR1 and CDR2 (germline): MGHRA, YSYEKL. The CDR3 totals 13 residues. For the CDR3, the DNA is TGCGCCAGCAGCCAAGGGGAGCGAGAGACCCAGTACTTC. It yields the protein CASSQGERETQYF.

The chain recombines TRBV18 with TRBJ2-5, with 7 bases matching TRBD1. The V segment lost 0 bases and the J segment 5 bases; nucleotides outside the gene matches: 6. Germline CDR1 KGHSH, CDR2 LQKENI. The CDR3 runs to 15 residues. CDR3 amino acids: CASSPPVGGWETQYF. For the CDR3, the DNA is TGTGCCAGCTCACCACCTGTAGGGGGCTGGGAGACCCAGTACTTC.

The V and J genes are TRBV19 and TRBJ1-2, with TRBD1 matching over 8 bases. V lost 4 bases and J lost 3; bases outside the gene matches: 10. The CDR3 contains 16 residues. Germline loops: CDR1 LNHDA, CDR2 SQIVND (reference sequence). The CDR3 spells CASSRTFRGPDYGYTF. DNA of the CDR3: TGTGCCAGTAGTAGGACATTCAGGGGGCCAGACTATGGCTACACCTTC.

The CDR3 region has the DNA TGTGCCAGCAGCGTAGGGACTTTCAATCAGCCCCAGCATTTT. Protein product: CASSVGTFNQPQHF. This chain connects TRBV9 to TRBJ1-5; D gene unclear. There are 14 residues in the CDR3. Germline CDR1 reads SGDLS; CDR2 reads YYNGEE. V was pared by 0 bases and J by 3 bases, with 7 bases between.

The chain couples TRBV18 to TRBJ1-1, with TRBD1 matching 8 bases. V lost 0 bases, J lost 4 bases, and 4 bases stayed unmatched. Looked up from germline, CDR1 is KGHSH and CDR2 is LQKENI. The CDR3 is 15 residues long. The CDR3 nucleotides read TGTGCCAGCTCACCACCGACAGGGGCCCCCACTGAAGCTTTCTTT. It yields the protein CASSPPTGAPTEAFF.

The rearrangement uses TRBV11-2 and TRBJ1-2, with D possibly TRBD1 on 6 matching bases. CDR3 length: 14 residues. V was shortened by 5 bases and J by 4 bases, with 14 bases between the two germline ends. CDR1 SGHAT and CDR2 FQNNGV come from the germline V gene. Written as DNA, the CDR3 is TGTGCCAGCAGCGAGCGACAGGCGAGCTATGGCTACACCTTC. This encodes CASSERQASYGYTF.

This clone was counted between two and nine times. The gene calls are TRBV4-2 and TRBJ2-2; 8 nucleotides agree with TRBD2. Unmatched junction bases numbered 10, after V lost 4 bases and J lost 6 bases. The germline V gene has CDR1 LGHNA and CDR2 YNFKEQ. CDR3 size: 16 residues. This CDR3 is CASSPKWGREAGELFF. The CDR3 coding sequence is TGTGCCAGCAGCCCCAAATGGGGGCGGGAGGCCGGGGAGCTGTTTTTT.

This chain uses TRBV27 with TRBJ1-5, with D unclear. Germline CDR1 is MNHEY and CDR2 is SMNVEV (reference sequence). V was clipped by 2 bases and J by 4 bases, with 12 bases between them. CDR3 length: 15 amino acids. CDR3 region: CASSLIRQENQPQHF. In DNA, the CDR3 is TGTGCCAGCAGTTTAATCAGGCAGGAAAATCAGCCCCAGCATTTT.

This sequence joins TRBV6-5 and TRBJ2-5; 7 nucleotides agree with TRBD1. CDR3 size: 12 residues. Germline V CDR1 and CDR2: MNHEY, SVGAGI. Unmatched junction bases numbered 3, after V lost 7 bases and J lost 4 bases. CDR3 residues: CASKQGRETQYF. The CDR3 nucleotides are TGTGCCAGCAAACAGGGGAGAGAGACCCAGTACTTC.